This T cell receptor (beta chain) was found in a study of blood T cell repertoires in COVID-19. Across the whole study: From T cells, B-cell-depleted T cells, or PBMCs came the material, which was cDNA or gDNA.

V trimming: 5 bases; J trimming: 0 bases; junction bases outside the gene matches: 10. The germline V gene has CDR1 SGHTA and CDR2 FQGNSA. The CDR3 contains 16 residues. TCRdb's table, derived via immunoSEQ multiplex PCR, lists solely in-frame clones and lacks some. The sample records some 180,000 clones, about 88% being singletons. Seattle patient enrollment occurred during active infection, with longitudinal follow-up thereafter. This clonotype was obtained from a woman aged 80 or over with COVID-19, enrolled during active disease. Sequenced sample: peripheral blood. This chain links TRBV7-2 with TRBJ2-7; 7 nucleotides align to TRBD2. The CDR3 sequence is CASSLQAGRASYEQYF. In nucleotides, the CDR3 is TGTGCCAGCAGCCTGCAAGCGGGAAGGGCCTCCTACGAGCAGTACTTC.